This T cell receptor (beta chain) was sequenced in a study of cytomegalovirus exposure and HLA in healthy donors. Study as a whole: The roughly 120 million unique TCR beta sequences, from 150 million to 200 million T cells, were found by an earlier analysis.

The table lists this clone with a few counts. Its antigen is still unknown. General study findings and limits: Some TCR beta chains (164 of them) were listed as cytomegalovirus-associated.

The germline CDR1 and CDR2 sequences are SGHAT and FQDESV (reference sequence). The CDR3 consists of 14 residues. V was cut by 5 bases and J by 4 bases, with 14 bases left in between. Researchers ran the PCR with 60 Vbeta and 13 Jbeta primers. Clones were sequenced by immunoSEQ multiplex PCR, and TCRdb holds only the in-frame ones, with some missing. There are about 200,000 clones in the sample; around 78% occur only once, and under 2% lies in the top ten. This sequence joins TRBV11-1 and TRBJ2-5; D is possibly TRBD2 (6 bases). The receptor's source is a man under 40 in good health and CMV-seronegative. The sequenced sample was PBMCs. CDR3 sequence: CASSQQTEGETQYF. CDR3 bases: TGTGCCAGCAGCCAACAAACGGAGGGAGAGACCCAGTACTTC. Using reference TRBV11-1 and TRBJ2-5 for the parts outside the CDR3, the full variable domain is EAEVAQSPRYKITEKSQAVAFWCDPISGHATLYWYRQILGQGPELLVQFQDESVVDDSQLPKDRFSAERLKGVDSTLKIQPAELGDSAMYLCASSQQTEGETQYFGPGTRLLVL.